The 4 T cell receptor beta chains presented below share a single source sample, sequenced in a study of blood T cell repertoires in COVID-19. Data came from immunoSEQ multiplex PCR; TCRdb stores just in-frame clones and leaves some out. The table records roughly 8,100 clones, less than 85% of them present only once. Sequences were obtained from peripheral blood. The receptors stem from a human donor with active COVID-19. The donor label of this sample is uncertain.

The rearrangement joins TRBV6-4 to TRBJ2-7; D remains unclear. V was clipped by 10 bases and J by 4 bases, with 8 bases between them. CDR3 size: 10 residues. Germline V gene sequence: CDR1 MRHNA, CDR2 SNTAGT. CDR3 residues: CATLSYEQYF. The CDR3 region has the DNA TGTGCCACACTATCGTACGAGCAGTACTTC.

This chain connects TRBV5-4 to TRBJ2-7; no clear D. Germline V CDR1 and CDR2: SGHNT, YYREEE (reference sequence). The CDR3 covers 16 residues. V shed 4 bases and J shed 2 bases, with 19 bases lying between them. The CDR3 nucleotides are TGTGCCAGCAGCCCCTCGTTCCAGACTTCTACCTACGAGCAGTACTTC. The encoded protein is CASSPSFQTSTYEQYF.

This clone was found once. This chain links TRBV5-4 with TRBJ2-1, with D tentatively TRBD2 (6 bases). V was clipped by 2 bases and J by 5 bases, with 11 bases between them. The CDR3 is 14 amino acids. CDR1 SGHNT and CDR2 YYREEE come from the germline V gene (reference sequence). The CDR3 spells CASSFAGGNNEQFF. In nucleotides, the CDR3 is TGTGCCAGCAGCTTTGCAGGAGGGAACAATGAGCAGTTCTTC.

CDR3 nucleotide sequence: TGTGCCAGCAGCACGGACAGTTCCGAATCATACTCCTACAATGAGCAGTTCTTC. This codes for CASSTDSSESYSYNEQFF. This sequence joins TRBV7-8 and TRBJ2-1, with a possible D match to TRBD1 (6 bases). This CDR3 contains 18 residues. Trimming shortened V by 5 bases and J by 0 bases, and 20 bases separated the two germline ends. Germline lookup yields CDR1 SGHVS and CDR2 FQNEAQ.